These 24 T cell receptor beta chains share one sample of origin, sequenced in a study of response to subunit inactivated influenza vaccine. From the RT-PCR reads, TCRdb called clonotypes with MiXCR, one entry per CDR3 protein. This sample yields more than 200,000 distinct CDR3 sequences, of which 10% to 15% are seen a single time; more than 7% belongs to the top ten. The sequencing used non-naive T cells sorted from PBMCs, collected 14 to 15 days before vaccination. These receptors all come from a man aged 50 to 59 who received an inactivated influenza vaccine.

At least ten counts were recorded for this clonotype. This chain connects TRBV10-3 to TRBJ2-7; D is perhaps TRBD2 (8 bases). Trimming shortened V by 11 bases and J by 2 bases, and 28 bases separated the two germline ends. This CDR3 has 17 amino acids. Germline loops: CDR1 ENHRY, CDR2 SYGVKD. CDR3 nucleotides: TGTGCCGCGATGGACAGGTTGGCGGGAGGAATCGCCTACGAGCAGTACTTC. Its protein product is CAAMDRLAGGIAYEQYF.

The CDR3 bases are TGTGCCAGCAGACCTTTGGGGGTCTCCTACGAGCAGTACTTC. Amino acids: CASRPLGVSYEQYF. V is TRBV28 and J is TRBJ2-7; D possibly matches TRBD1 or TRBD2 (5 bases each). Between the trimmed V and J ends, which lost 6 bases and 0 bases, there was a span of 12 bases. Germline assignment: CDR1 MDHEN and CDR2 SYDVKM. This CDR3 has 14 residues.

J is TRBJ2-2 and V is TRBV19; 14 bases align to TRBD2. Trimming took 7 bases from V and 7 from J; bases not matched to a gene: 8. This CDR3 comprises 16 residues. CDR1 and CDR2 from the germline V gene are LNHDA and SQIVND (reference sequence). The CDR3 loop reads CASTPGTSGGYGELFF. The CDR3 bases are TGTGCCAGTACCCCTGGGACTAGCGGGGGCTACGGGGAGCTGTTTTTT.

This clonotype has more than one count but fewer than ten. In nucleotides, the CDR3 is TGTGCCAGCAGCCCCGGGTGGGGGGCTGAAGCTTTCTTT. The encoded protein is CASSPGWGAEAFF. The rearrangement joins TRBV7-9 to TRBJ1-1; TRBD1 is a possible D gene (5 bases). The CDR3 length is 13 residues. CDR1 is SEHNR, CDR2 FQNEAQ, per germline (reference sequence). Trimming pared 5 bases from V and 6 bases from J, leaving 13 bases between.

This chain uses TRBV12-3 or TRBV12-4 with TRBJ2-2; 12 bases align to TRBD1. Trimming at V came to 7 bases and at J to 4 bases, leaving 16 bases not matched to a gene. This CDR3 is built from 19 residues. The CDR3 sequence is CASNGAGTGGGGVTGELFF. CDR3 DNA sequence: TGTGCCAGCAATGGGGCCGGGACAGGGGGCGGAGGGGTCACCGGGGAGCTGTTTTTT.

Only a few counts were recorded for this clonotype. The rearrangement joins TRBV12-3 or TRBV12-4 to TRBJ2-2; TRBD1 might be the D (6 bases). Trimming removed 4 bases from V and 9 bases from J, with 9 bases in between. CDR3 length equals 12 residues. The CDR3 DNA reads TGTGCCAGCAGTTACAGGGAGTGGGAGCTGTTTTTT. It is translated as CASSYREWELFF.

V usage is TRBV12-3 or TRBV12-4 and J usage is TRBJ1-6; D gene unclear. This CDR3 has 13 amino acids. The V gene lost 5 bases and the J gene lost 12 bases, with 14 bases spanning the gap. As DNA, the CDR3 is TGTGCCAGCAGTGGCACCGGCTCGAGACCCCTCCACTTT. Amino acid sequence: CASSGTGSRPLHF.

This clonotype was observed many times. V gene TRBV5-1 combines with J gene TRBJ1-6; D is possibly TRBD1 (5 bases). The CDR3 totals 16 residues. Trimming removed 0 bases at V and 9 bases at J, with 16 bases between. Per germline, CDR1 SGHRS and CDR2 YFSETQ. CDR3 bases: TGCGCCAGCAGCTTGGCCGGGACGAACGAAATTTCACCCCTCCACTTT. Its protein product is CASSLAGTNEISPLHF. Supplemented by reference TRBV5-1 and TRBJ1-6, the full variable domain reads KAGVTQTPRYLIKTRGQQVTLSCSPISGHRSVSWYQQTPGQGLQFLFEYFSETQRNKGNFPGRFSGRQFSNSRSEMNVSTLELGDSALYLCASSLAGTNEISPLHFGNGTRLTVT.

Ten or more counts support this clonotype. The chain employs TRBV7-2 and TRBJ2-1, with D possibly TRBD2 on 7 matching bases. CDR1 SGHTA and CDR2 FQGNSA come from the germline V gene. This CDR3 is 14 amino acids long. Trimming took off 6 bases at V and 5 bases at J, with 14 bases between the two ends. CDR3 nucleotide sequence: TGTGCCAGCAGTCCTAGGGGGGGTCACAATGAGCAGTTCTTC. Translated: CASSPRGGHNEQFF.

This clonotype was counted at least ten times. The gene calls are TRBV20-1 and TRBJ2-7; perhaps TRBD1 as D (5 bases). V lost 2 bases to trimming and J lost 2 bases, with 7 bases between them. CDR3 length equals 12 residues. Looked up from germline, CDR1 is DFQATT and CDR2 is SNEGSKA (reference sequence). CDR3 sequence reads: CSARRQTYEQYF. DNA for the CDR3: TGCAGTGCTAGAAGACAGACCTACGAGCAGTACTTC.

This clonotype was counted between two and nine times. The chain's CDR3 is CASSTTAGGPQTETDTDTQYF. The CDR3 coding sequence is TGTGCCAGCAGCACCACTGCGGGGGGGCCTCAGACAGAAACCGACACAGATACGCAGTATTTT. This chain connects TRBV6-2 or TRBV6-3 to TRBJ2-3; TRBD2 aligns across 9 bases. The CDR3 runs to 21 residues. The germline V gene encodes CDR1 MNHEY and CDR2 SVGEGT. V shed 6 bases, J shed 2 bases, and the junction held 24 bases outside the gene matches.

The chain joins TRBV5-1 to TRBJ2-5; D possibly uses TRBD1 or TRBD2 (5 bases each). CDR1 SGHRS and CDR2 YFSETQ come from the germline V gene. Trimming took off 0 bases at V and 4 bases at J, with 10 bases between the two ends. CDR3 length equals 14 residues. The CDR3 is CASSLGGVGETQYF. CDR3 sequence (DNA): TGCGCCAGCAGCTTGGGAGGGGTAGGAGAGACCCAGTACTTC.

This chain uses TRBV4-2 with TRBJ2-5; 12 bases match TRBD2. The CDR3 sequence is 18 residues long. V gave up 3 bases and J gave up 5 bases; unmatched junction bases: 13. CDR1 LGHNA and CDR2 YNFKEQ come from the germline V gene. In nucleotides, the CDR3 is TGTGCCAGCAGCCAGACGATCGCTACCGGGACTAGCGGGGAGACCCAGTACTTC. This encodes CASSQTIATGTSGETQYF.

This clonotype was counted a few times. The rearrangement uses TRBV2 and TRBJ2-7; D is undetermined. V dropped 2 bases and J dropped 5 bases, with 7 bases sitting between them. The CDR3 is made up of 12 amino acids. In germline, CDR1 is SNHLY, CDR2 FYNNEI. The CDR3 nucleotides are TGTGCCAGCAGTGAACCCCTTAACGAGCAGTACTTC. Protein: CASSEPLNEQYF.

J is TRBJ1-6 and V is TRBV28; D not resolved. Trimming removed 4 bases at V and 6 bases at J, with 7 bases between. This CDR3 contains 13 residues. Germline lookup yields CDR1 MDHEN and CDR2 SYDVKM. The CDR3 DNA follows: TGTGCCAGCAGTTATACCAGTAATTCACCCCTCCACTTT. Its translation: CASSYTSNSPLHF.

This clonotype was observed a few times. The V gene is TRBV5-1, the J gene TRBJ2-1; 13 positions match TRBD2. CDR3 length equals 16 residues. The V and J ends lost 4 bases and 9 bases, in that order; junction bases with no gene match: 10. From germline, CDR1 is SGHRS and CDR2 YFSETQ. The CDR3 sequence: CASSPTPGLAGSEQFF. DNA for the CDR3: TGCGCCAGCAGCCCAACCCCGGGACTAGCGGGGAGTGAGCAGTTCTTC. Full variable domain (missing parts from reference TRBV5-1 and TRBJ2-1): KAGVTQTPRYLIKTRGQQVTLSCSPISGHRSVSWYQQTPGQGLQFLFEYFSETQRNKGNFPGRFSGRQFSNSRSEMNVSTLELGDSALYLCASSPTPGLAGSEQFFGPGTRLTVL.

This clonotype was detected only a few times. This chain joins TRBV4-2 and TRBJ2-7; 7 nucleotides align to TRBD2. Trimming removed 0 bases from V and 2 bases from J; junction bases left unmatched: 4. From germline, CDR1 is LGHNA and CDR2 YNFKEQ. There are 15 residues in the CDR3. CDR3 in amino acids: CASSQDPRGTYEQYF. The CDR3 nucleotides read TGTGCCAGCAGCCAAGATCCGCGGGGGACCTACGAGCAGTACTTC.

Many counts were recorded for this clonotype. V usage is TRBV20-1 and J usage is TRBJ2-6; D remains unclear. V dropped 3 bases and J dropped 0 bases, with 9 bases sitting between them. Germline V lookup: CDR1 DFQATT, CDR2 SNEGSKA (reference sequence). CDR3 size: 15 residues. CDR3 sequence (DNA): TGCAGTGCTAGCCCCCCGGGCTCTGGGGCCAACGTCCTGACTTTC. This sequence encodes CSASPPGSGANVLTF.

The sample holds a few counts of this clonotype. This chain links TRBV7-2 with TRBJ2-5, with D unresolved. This CDR3 comprises 13 residues. Germline V gene data show CDR1 as SGHTA and CDR2 as FQGNSA. The V end was cut by 3 bases, the J end by 4 bases, with 9 bases between. The CDR3 nucleotides are TGTGCCAGCAGCTTGTTGGGTACAGAGACCCAGTACTTC. Its translation: CASSLLGTETQYF.

This chain uses TRBV20-1 with TRBJ2-3, with 12 bases that match TRBD2. In germline, CDR1 is DFQATT, CDR2 SNEGSKA (reference sequence). V gave up 4 bases and J gave up 3 bases; unmatched junction bases: 8. CDR3 length equals 16 residues. The CDR3 DNA reads as TGCAGTGCTACAAGACTAGCGGGAGTCGGGACAGATACGCAGTATTTT. Its protein is CSATRLAGVGTDTQYF.

This chain uses TRBV10-3 with TRBJ1-4; D is uncertain. Germline values: CDR1 ENHRY, CDR2 SYGVKD. Trimming removed 1 base at V and 1 base at J, with 10 bases between. The CDR3 spans 16 residues. As DNA, the CDR3 is TGTGCCATCAGTGAGTGGGGAGGAGGAACTAATGAAAAACTGTTTTTT. It yields the protein CAISEWGGGTNEKLFF.

The table lists this clonotype with a few counts. The V gene is TRBV20-1, the J gene TRBJ2-7, with 11 nucleotides matching TRBD1. The germline V gene has CDR1 DFQATT and CDR2 SNEGSKA (reference sequence). The CDR3 has 15 amino acids. Trimming at V came to 5 bases and at J to 2 bases, leaving 8 bases not matched to a gene. The CDR3 nucleotides read TGCAGTGCTCAGCCACCGGGACAGGGGGCCTACGAGCAGTACTTC. Translating gives CSAQPPGQGAYEQYF.

J is TRBJ2-1 and V is TRBV20-1; TRBD2 aligns across 11 bases. With 3 bases clipped from V and 3 bases from J, the junction kept 10 bases outside the gene matches. The CDR3 length is 17 residues. Germline V gives CDR1 DFQATT, CDR2 SNEGSKA (reference sequence). DNA of the CDR3: TGCAGTGCTAGCCCACTTAGCGGGGGGGCAGTCTACAATGAGCAGTTCTTC. This translates into CSASPLSGGAVYNEQFF.

This rearrangement joins TRBV14 to TRBJ2-7; 10 bases are shared with TRBD2. Germline loops: CDR1 SGHDN, CDR2 FVKESK. CDR3 size: 13 residues. The V segment lost 5 bases and the J segment 4 bases; nucleotides outside the gene matches: 2. The CDR3 is CASSTGLAYEQYF. The CDR3 coding sequence is TGTGCCAGCAGCACGGGACTAGCGTACGAGCAGTACTTC.